These 27 T cell receptor beta chains share one sample of origin, sequenced in a study of STAT5B mutations in CD4+ large granular lymphocyte leukemia. Profiling relied on immunoSEQ multiplex PCR, and the TCRdb table lists in-frame clones only, not all of them. The data show over 35,000 clones, roughly 76% seen once. Sequencing was carried out using CD4+ T cells from blood buffy coats. The receptors derive from a human donor in good health.

The chain carries TRBV7-9 and TRBJ1-4; unclear D gene. The CDR3 totals 12 residues. Germline assignment: CDR1 SEHNR and CDR2 FQNEAQ (reference sequence). V was shortened by 5 bases and J by 7 bases, with 8 bases between the two germline ends. The CDR3 bases are TGTGCCAGCAGCCCCCGCGGTGAAAAACTGTTTTTT. Translated: CASSPRGEKLFF.

The sample holds one count of this clone. This CDR3 reads CATSRTTTYGYTF. CDR3 coding DNA: TGTGCCACCAGCAGGACAACCACTTATGGCTACACCTTC. This chain joins TRBV15 and TRBJ1-2; D unresolved. Trimming pared 3 bases from V and 5 bases from J, leaving 10 bases between. This CDR3 is 13 amino acids long. Germline CDR1 and CDR2: LNHNV and YYDKDF (reference sequence).

The V call is TRBV29-1, the J call TRBJ2-1; 10 nucleotides match TRBD1. Germline lookup yields CDR1 SQVTM and CDR2 ANQGSEA. Trimming removed 8 bases from V and 13 bases from J; junction bases left unmatched: 11. The length of the CDR3 is 12 residues. CDR3: CSSKGTGVVQFF. The CDR3 DNA sequence: TGCAGCTCGAAGGGGACAGGGGTCGTCCAGTTCTTC.

The chain couples TRBV5-5 to TRBJ1-1; D unclear. With 4 bases removed from V and 6 bases from J, the gap between germline ends came to 19 bases. The germline V gene has CDR1 SGHKS and CDR2 YYEKEE (reference sequence). The CDR3 consists of 15 residues. CDR3 nucleotide sequence: TGTGCCAGCAGCCCCTGGGAGGGTTGGCGGGCTGAAGCTTTCTTT. Amino acids: CASSPWEGWRAEAFF.

This clone was found a few times. This chain links TRBV7-9 with TRBJ1-2; no clear D. The V and J ends lost 1 base and 4 bases respectively, with 7 bases between them. CDR1 and CDR2 (germline): SEHNR, FQNEAQ (reference sequence). This CDR3 comprises 13 residues. CDR3 region: CASSLDGLYGYTF. The CDR3 DNA follows: TGTGCCAGCAGCTTAGACGGCCTCTATGGCTACACCTTC.

This chain joins TRBV5-4 and TRBJ2-1, with D tentatively TRBD1 (6 bases). The germline V and J ends were trimmed by 0 bases and 8 bases, with 15 bases remaining between them. The CDR3 is 15 amino acids. Germline V gene lookup returns CDR1 SGHNT and CDR2 YYREEE (reference sequence). CDR3 nucleotides: TGTGCCAGCAGCTTGGCAAGACTCAGGGGAGATGAGCAGTTCTTC. Protein product: CASSLARLRGDEQFF. Combining the CDR3 with reference TRBV5-4 and TRBJ2-1 gives the whole variable domain ETGVTQSPTHLIKTRGQQVTLRCSSQSGHNTVSWYQQALGQGPQFIFQYYREEENGRGNFPPRFSGLQFPNYSSELNVNALELDDSALYLCASSLARLRGDEQFFGPGTRLTVL.

CDR3 coding DNA: TGTGCCAGCAGCCCTGACGCTAGCGGGAGGGGGTATGAGCAGTTCTTC. Translation: CASSPDASGRGYEQFF. The gene calls are TRBV5-6 and TRBJ2-1; 12 bases fit TRBD2. Germline-derived CDR1 and CDR2 are SGHDT and YYEEEE. CDR3 length: 16 amino acids. Unmatched junction bases numbered 10, after V lost 4 bases and J lost 8 bases.

The chain carries TRBV19 and TRBJ2-1, with 9 bases matching TRBD2. Per the germline V gene, CDR1 is LNHDA and CDR2 is SQIVND (reference sequence). V gave up 2 bases and J gave up 2 bases; unmatched junction bases: 7. The CDR3 totals 17 residues. The CDR3 nucleotides are TGTGCCAGTAGTATAATGGTCGTAGCGGGGGCCTACAATGAGCAGTTCTTC. This codes for CASSIMVVAGAYNEQFF. The variable domain in full, completed from reference TRBV19 and TRBJ2-1, reads DGGITQSPKYLFRKEGQNVTLSCEQNLNHDAMYWYRQDPGQGLRLIYYSQIVNDFQKGDIAEGYSVSREKKESFPLTVTSAQKNPTAFYLCASSIMVVAGAYNEQFFGPGTRLTVL.

This chain links TRBV11-3 with TRBJ2-5; D gene unclear. This CDR3 has 15 residues. Germline V lookup: CDR1 SGHNT, CDR2 YENEEA. V shed 5 bases and J shed 2 bases, with 15 bases lying between them. The CDR3: CASSPRNGLQETQYF. CDR3 coding DNA: TGTGCCAGCAGCCCCCGGAACGGGCTTCAAGAGACCCAGTACTTC.

The J gene is TRBJ2-3, the V gene TRBV7-3, with TRBD2 matching over 12 bases. The trim removed 1 base at V and 6 bases at J, leaving 8 bases unmatched. Germline CDR1 reads SGHTA; CDR2 reads FQGTGA. The CDR3 is 17 residues long. CDR3 loop: CASSLNPASGGADTQYF. CDR3 bases: TGTGCCAGCAGCTTAAACCCGGCTAGCGGGGGGGCCGATACGCAGTATTTT.

This chain's CDR3 is CASSTLTGTNTGELFF. The CDR3 DNA follows: TGTGCCAGTAGTACCCTGACGGGGACGAACACCGGGGAGCTGTTTTTT. This chain links TRBV19 with TRBJ2-2; D perhaps matches TRBD2 (5 bases). V was cut by 4 bases and J by 0 bases, with 12 bases left in between. This CDR3 is built from 16 residues. Germline CDR1 LNHDA, CDR2 SQIVND (reference sequence).

The chain employs TRBV30 and TRBJ1-3; D unclear. Germline lookup yields CDR1 GTSNPN and CDR2 SVGIG (reference sequence). Trimming removed 0 bases from V and 5 bases from J, with 5 bases in between. CDR3 length equals 12 residues. CDR3 residues: CAWSVNRNTIYF. CDR3 nucleotides: TGTGCCTGGAGTGTAAATAGAAACACCATATATTTT.

This clone has more than one count but fewer than ten. The chain links TRBV4-1 to TRBJ1-5; TRBD1 is a possible D gene (6 bases). Trimming took off 1 base at V and 6 bases at J, with 19 bases between the two ends. This CDR3 region has 17 residues. The V gene's germline CDR1 is MGHRA and CDR2 YSYEKL. CDR3 loop: CASSQGPHRALRQPQHF. For the CDR3, the DNA is TGCGCCAGCAGCCAAGGTCCCCACAGGGCCCTCCGTCAGCCCCAGCATTTT.

This clone was recorded a few times. The V call is TRBV11-1, the J call TRBJ1-1; tentatively, D is TRBD1 (5 bases). Per the germline V gene, CDR1 is SGHAT and CDR2 is FQDESV (reference sequence). Trimming took off 3 bases at V and 1 base at J, with 12 bases between the two ends. The CDR3 consists of 15 residues. CDR3 in amino acids: CASSFVGGRNTEAFF. Written as DNA, the CDR3 is TGTGCCAGCAGCTTCGTGGGGGGAAGGAACACTGAAGCTTTCTTT.

This clone appeared once. The chain employs TRBV11-2 and TRBJ2-3, with 13 bases identical to TRBD2. CDR1 and CDR2 (germline): SGHAT, FQNNGV. The V gene end was trimmed by 6 bases and the J gene end by 2 bases; junction bases not matched to a gene: 2. This CDR3 contains 15 residues. The CDR3 nucleotides are TGTGCCAGCAGTGGACTAGCGGGAGTCACAGATACGCAGTATTTT. Its protein is CASSGLAGVTDTQYF.

This clone was recorded a few times. The chain carries TRBV5-6 and TRBJ1-6; 8 positions agree with TRBD1. Germline V gene lookup returns CDR1 SGHDT and CDR2 YYEEEE. The V gene end was trimmed by 3 bases and the J gene end by 9 bases; junction bases not matched to a gene: 5. CDR3 length equals 14 residues. This chain's CDR3 is CASSSGQGGSPLHF. The CDR3 DNA is TGTGCCAGCAGCTCAGGACAGGGAGGTTCACCCCTCCACTTT.

The J gene is TRBJ2-5, the V gene TRBV7-6; TRBD2 matches 7 bases. The V gene's germline CDR1 is SGHVS and CDR2 FNYEAQ. The CDR3 spans 14 residues. The V and J ends lost 5 bases and 4 bases, in that order; junction bases with no gene match: 7. DNA of the CDR3: TGTGCCAGCAGCCCCGCGGGAGATGGAGAGACCCAGTACTTC. Protein sequence: CASSPAGDGETQYF.

The gene calls are TRBV7-2 and TRBJ1-2, with 9 bases matching TRBD1. The CDR3 consists of 14 residues. Germline loops: CDR1 SGHTA, CDR2 FQGNSA. Germline trimming cut 5 bases from V and 6 bases from J; bases unmatched to any gene: 7. The CDR3 DNA sequence: TGTGCCAGCAGCGGACCCGGGACAGGGAATGGCTACACCTTC. Its protein is CASSGPGTGNGYTF.

The chain is built from TRBV6-6 and TRBJ1-1; D uncertain. From germline, CDR1 is MNHNY and CDR2 SVGAGI (reference sequence). V was shortened by 6 bases and J by 1 base, with 9 bases between the two germline ends. CDR3 length equals 13 residues. The CDR3 sequence: CASSSTENTEAFF. As DNA, the CDR3 is TGTGCCAGCAGCAGTACAGAGAACACTGAAGCTTTCTTT.

This chain joins TRBV5-1 and TRBJ1-2; D call uncertain. V dropped 3 bases and J dropped 6 bases, with 9 bases sitting between them. Germline values: CDR1 SGHRS, CDR2 YFSETQ. The CDR3 covers 12 residues. CDR3 bases: TGCGCCAGCAGCTCACAGACTGATGGCTACACCTTC. This translates into CASSSQTDGYTF.

This chain uses TRBV5-6 with TRBJ1-2; D is unclear. Deletions cut 4 bases from V and 5 bases from J, with 9 bases between. This CDR3 is built from 12 residues. CDR1 SGHDT and CDR2 YYEEEE come from the germline V gene. The CDR3 loop reads CASSRTVYGYTF. The CDR3 DNA sequence: TGTGCCAGCAGCCGCACAGTTTATGGCTACACCTTC.

The chain joins TRBV27 to TRBJ1-5, with D maybe TRBD1 (5 bases). V was shortened by 1 base and J by 0 bases, with 7 bases between the two germline ends. Germline CDR1 is MNHEY and CDR2 is SMNVEV (reference sequence). The CDR3 spans 15 residues. The CDR3: CASSLWGNSNQPQHF. Written as DNA, the CDR3 is TGTGCCAGCAGTTTATGGGGGAATAGCAATCAGCCCCAGCATTTT.

The chain recombines TRBV19 with TRBJ1-3, with unresolved D. CDR3 length: 16 amino acids. The germline gives CDR1 LNHDA, CDR2 SQIVND (reference sequence). Trimming left V 3 bases short and J 0 bases short, with 12 bases between. CDR3: CASSMGGRNSGNTIYF. CDR3 sequence (DNA): TGTGCCAGTAGTATGGGTGGACGGAACTCTGGAAACACCATATATTTT.

To note about this clone: A junction end diverges from the germline sequence, so it may reflect a read error. V and J are TRBV6-1 and TRBJ2-5, with 8 bases matching TRBD1. Germline loops: CDR1 MNHNS, CDR2 SASEGT. The CDR3 has 12 residues. The CDR3 nucleotides read TGTGCCAGCAGTGACCTCGGGACAGGAAGGGACTTC. Translating it yields CASSDLGTGRDF.

This clone appeared a single time. The chain has TRBV18 and TRBJ1-2; perhaps TRBD1 as D (5 bases). Germline assignment: CDR1 KGHSH and CDR2 LQKENI. The germline V and J ends were trimmed by 2 bases and 6 bases, with 16 bases remaining between them. CDR3 length: 15 amino acids. CDR3 amino acids: CASSPVVPDKHGYTF. The CDR3 DNA sequence: TGTGCCAGCTCACCAGTGGTACCGGACAAACATGGCTACACCTTC. The full variable domain, with the rest looked up from reference TRBV18 and TRBJ1-2, is NAGVMQNPRHLVRRRGQEARLRCSPMKGHSHVYWYRQLPEEGLKFMVYLQKENIIDESGMPKERFSAEFPKEGPSILRIQQVVRGDSAAYFCASSPVVPDKHGYTFGSGTRLTVV.

There are a few counts of this clone. The rearrangement uses TRBV16 and TRBJ1-3; tentative D call: TRBD1 (6 bases). V was clipped by 4 bases and J by 1 base, with 8 bases between them. CDR3 size: 14 residues. Germline assignment: CDR1 KGHSY and CDR2 FQNENV. This CDR3 is CASSRGQSGNTIYF. CDR3 sequence (DNA): TGTGCCAGCAGCCGAGGACAGTCTGGAAACACCATATATTTT.

The V and J genes are TRBV18 and TRBJ1-5; TRBD1 matches at 8 bases. V was pared by 3 bases and J by 4 bases, with 8 bases of the junction left unmatched. This CDR3 spans 16 amino acids. Germline CDR1 KGHSH, CDR2 LQKENI. CDR3 bases: TGTGCCAGCTCACCCCAAACCGGACAGGGTAATCAGCCCCAGCATTTT. This encodes CASSPQTGQGNQPQHF.